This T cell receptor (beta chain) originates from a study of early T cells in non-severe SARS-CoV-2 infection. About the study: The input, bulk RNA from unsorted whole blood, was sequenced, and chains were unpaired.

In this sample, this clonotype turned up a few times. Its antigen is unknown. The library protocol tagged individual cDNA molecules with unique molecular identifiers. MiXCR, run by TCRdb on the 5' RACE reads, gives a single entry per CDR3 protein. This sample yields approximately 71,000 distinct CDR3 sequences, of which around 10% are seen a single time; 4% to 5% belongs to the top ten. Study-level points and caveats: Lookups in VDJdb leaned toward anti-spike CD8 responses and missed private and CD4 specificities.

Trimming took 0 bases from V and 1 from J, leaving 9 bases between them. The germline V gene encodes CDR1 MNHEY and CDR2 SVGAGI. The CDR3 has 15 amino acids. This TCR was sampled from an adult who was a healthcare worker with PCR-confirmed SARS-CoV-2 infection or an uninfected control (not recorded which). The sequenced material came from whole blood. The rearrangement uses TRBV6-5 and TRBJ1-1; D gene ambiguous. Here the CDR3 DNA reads TGTGCCAGCAGTTACTCGATTTTGGCGAACACTGAAGCTTTCTTT. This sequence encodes CASSYSILANTEAFF.